A single sample is the source of the 28 T cell receptor beta chains below, sequenced in a study of blood T cells in healthy people across ages. A J-beta primer mix and a sample-barcoded 5' primer were used in a second PCR of roughly 6 to 12 cycles. In TCRdb, the 5' RACE reads were re-called with MiXCR into one record per CDR3 protein. The repertoire has 700,000 to 850,000 distinct CDR3 sequences, around 36% of them found once; the top ten carry over 10%. Sequencing used blood. The receptors were sampled from a man younger than 35 in good health.

V and J are TRBV7-8 and TRBJ1-2, with D maybe TRBD1 (5 bases). Between the trimmed V and J ends, which lost 2 bases and 0 bases, there was a span of 16 bases. Germline loops: CDR1 SGHVS, CDR2 FQNEAQ. This CDR3 has 17 residues. The CDR3 reads CASSLIGAHQANYGYTF. The CDR3 bases are TGTGCCAGCAGCTTAATAGGGGCACACCAAGCTAACTATGGCTACACCTTC.

The genes are TRBV12-3 or TRBV12-4 and TRBJ1-3; D is unresolved. Trimming left V 3 bases short and J 2 bases short, with 8 bases between. This CDR3 contains 14 residues. CDR3: CASSFRATGNTIYF. The CDR3 coding sequence is TGTGCCAGCAGTTTTCGGGCGACTGGAAACACCATATATTTT.

Of note for this clonotype: At one end, the junction sequence differs from germline, possibly due to a read error. The chain combines TRBV7-9 with TRBJ1-6, with 7 bases aligning to TRBD1. The CDR3 is made up of 15 amino acids. Looked up from germline, CDR1 is SEHNR and CDR2 is FQNEAQ (reference sequence). This CDR3 is CASSSSDRRFSPPHF. In nucleotides, the CDR3 is TGTGCCAGCAGCTCCTCGGACAGGCGTTTTTCACCCCCCCACTTT.

The chain is built from TRBV6-2 or TRBV6-3 and TRBJ1-5; 8 bases fit TRBD1. Losses at the gene ends were 10 bases for V and 1 base for J; bases not matched to a gene: 6. This CDR3 is built from 14 residues. CDR1 is MNHEY, CDR2 SVGEGT, per germline. The CDR3: CATGGMESNQPQHF. CDR3 coding DNA: TGTGCCACAGGGGGCATGGAAAGCAATCAGCCCCAGCATTTT.

This clonotype was seen only a few times. The J gene is TRBJ1-2, the V gene TRBV7-6, with 9 bases that match TRBD1. The CDR3 runs to 14 residues. Losses at the gene ends were 5 bases for V and 5 bases for J; bases not matched to a gene: 6. Germline loops: CDR1 SGHVS, CDR2 FNYEAQ. The CDR3 nucleotides read TGTGCCAGCAGCCCGGGACAGGGATGGTATGGCTACACCTTC. This sequence encodes CASSPGQGWYGYTF.

The rearrangement joins TRBV29-1 to TRBJ2-7, with D perhaps TRBD1 (6 bases). Per germline, CDR1 SQVTM and CDR2 ANQGSEA. This CDR3 has 13 residues. The V and J ends lost 6 bases and 2 bases respectively, with 14 bases between them. The CDR3 loop reads CSVAQGSTYEQYF. CDR3 coding DNA: TGCAGCGTCGCGCAGGGGTCCACCTACGAGCAGTACTTC.

This clonotype was seen a handful of times. The gene calls are TRBV18 and TRBJ2-4; TRBD2 is a possible D gene (7 bases). Trimming cost V 3 bases and J 13 bases, with 16 bases left between them. The CDR3 runs to 13 residues. Looked up from germline, CDR1 is KGHSH and CDR2 is LQKENI. The CDR3 coding sequence is TGTGCCAGCTCACCCGCCGGGGGGCGGGAGCAGTACTTC. Its translation is CASSPAGGREQYF.

This clonotype showed up just a few times. V gene TRBV13 combines with J gene TRBJ1-1; D call uncertain. The CDR3 extends over 14 amino acids. The V end was cut by 5 bases, the J end by 7 bases, with 17 bases between. Germline V gene lookup returns CDR1 PRHDT and CDR2 FYEKMQ (reference sequence). DNA of the CDR3: TGTGCCAGCAGCCCATTCGGGGTAATAGGTGAAGCTTTCTTT. Its translation: CASSPFGVIGEAFF. The full variable domain, rest sourced from reference TRBV13 and TRBJ1-1, is AAGVIQSPRHLIKEKRETATLKCYPIPRHDTVYWYQQGPGQDPQFLISFYEKMQSDKGSIPDRFSAQQFSDYHSELNMSSLELGDSALYFCASSPFGVIGEAFFGQGTRLTVV.

This clonotype has a count of ten or more. The chain carries TRBV3-1 and TRBJ2-4, with D unclear. Trimming removed 0 bases from V and 7 bases from J, with 13 bases in between. The CDR3 consists of 15 residues. In germline, CDR1 is LGHDT, CDR2 YNNKEL (reference sequence). The CDR3 coding sequence is TGTGCCAGCAGCCAAGATATGGCCAGCGCGAACATTCAGTACTTC. Its protein is CASSQDMASANIQYF.

This chain uses TRBV20-1 with TRBJ1-1, with D unresolved. This CDR3 spans 14 amino acids. In germline, CDR1 is DFQATT, CDR2 SNEGSKA (reference sequence). Trimming shortened V by 6 bases and J by 0 bases, and 14 bases separated the two germline ends. The CDR3 coding sequence is TGCAGTGCGAGCAAGGGTTCCGTGAACACTGAAGCTTTCTTT. It codes for CSASKGSVNTEAFF.

This chain uses TRBV5-1 with TRBJ2-7; 9 bases line up with TRBD1. The germline V gene has CDR1 SGHRS and CDR2 YFSETQ. The CDR3 covers 15 residues. J lost 5 bases, V lost 6 bases, and 12 bases had no gene match. CDR3 loop: CASNPDRGSEHEQYF. As DNA, the CDR3 is TGCGCCAGCAACCCGGACAGGGGAAGTGAACACGAGCAGTACTTC.

V and J are TRBV27 and TRBJ2-5; D is possibly TRBD2 (5 bases). The V and J ends lost 2 bases and 0 bases respectively, with 10 bases between them. The CDR3 extends over 15 amino acids. Per the germline V gene, CDR1 is MNHEY and CDR2 is SMNVEV (reference sequence). The CDR3 region is CASSLAGLHQETQYF. CDR3 DNA sequence: TGTGCCAGCAGTTTAGCGGGTTTGCACCAAGAGACCCAGTACTTC.

In this sample, this clonotype turned up many times. The chain recombines TRBV4-3 with TRBJ2-7, with D unclear. The V gene lost 0 bases and the J gene lost 3 bases, with 6 bases spanning the gap. Germline-derived CDR1 and CDR2 are LGHNA and YSLEER. There are 13 residues in the CDR3. The CDR3 is CASSQETVYEQYF. The DNA for the CDR3 is TGCGCCAGCAGCCAAGAGACGGTCTACGAGCAGTACTTC.

This clonotype turned up a few times. The chain links TRBV7-2 to TRBJ2-5; no definite D call. The J call is in doubt because the DNA end fits TRBJ2-7 better. The CDR3 runs to 13 residues. Germline values: CDR1 SGHTA, CDR2 FQGNSA. The CDR3 loop is CASSPIRQGEQYF. CDR3 sequence (DNA): TGTGCCAGCAGCCCTATTCGGCAAGGCGAGCAGTACTTC.

The V and J genes are TRBV7-2 and TRBJ1-1; unclear D gene. Trimming cost V 4 bases and J 2 bases, with 11 bases left between them. The CDR3 is 14 amino acids. Looked up from germline, CDR1 is SGHTA and CDR2 is FQGNSA. CDR3 loop: CASSSIGGNTEAFF. CDR3 nucleotides: TGTGCCAGCAGCTCTATCGGAGGTAACACTGAAGCTTTCTTT.

This clonotype appeared many times. This chain links TRBV4-2 with TRBJ1-4; 10 nucleotides align to TRBD1. The CDR3 covers 16 residues. V lost 0 bases to trimming and J lost 6 bases; unmatched junction nucleotides: 4. The germline V gene has CDR1 LGHNA and CDR2 YNFKEQ. Written as DNA, the CDR3 is TGTGCCAGCAGCCAAGAAGTTGGGACAGGGGATGAAAAACTGTTTTTT. It is translated as CASSQEVGTGDEKLFF.

This clonotype showed up just a few times. The genes are TRBV7-9 and TRBJ1-2; no reliable D call. V shed 5 bases and J shed 6 bases, with 19 bases lying between them. Germline CDR1 reads SEHNR; CDR2 reads FQNEAQ (reference sequence). This CDR3 region has 15 residues. CDR3 residues: CASSPPETEDHGYTF. DNA for the CDR3: TGTGCCAGCAGCCCCCCCGAAACCGAGGACCATGGCTACACCTTC.

The sample holds a few counts of this clonotype. The rearrangement links TRBV4-2 to TRBJ2-7; 9 positions agree with TRBD2. The ends lost 5 bases at V and 5 bases at J; junction bases unmatched: 7. CDR3 size: 14 residues. Germline V gene data show CDR1 as LGHNA and CDR2 as YNFKEQ. The CDR3 nucleotides read TGTGCCAGCAGCACCGGGACTAGCCTCGACGAGCAGTACTTC. Amino acid sequence: CASSTGTSLDEQYF.

With respect to this clonotype: This may come from a read error, since a much larger clone is one base off. The CDR3 reads CASSLRQVSYGQYF. DNA of the CDR3: TGTGCCAGCAGCTTAAGACAGGTCTCCTACGGGCAGTACTTC. The rearrangement uses TRBV7-2 and TRBJ2-7; D might be TRBD1 (6 bases). Germline V gene data show CDR1 as SGHTA and CDR2 as FQGNSA. This CDR3 is 14 amino acids long.

The chain uses TRBV5-1 and TRBJ1-5; 9 bases are shared with TRBD1. Trimming cost V 7 bases and J 5 bases; bases outside gene matches: 4. This CDR3 has 13 amino acids. From germline, CDR1 is SGHRS and CDR2 YFSETQ. CDR3 sequence reads: CASRQGEDQPQHF. In nucleotides, the CDR3 is TGCGCCAGCCGACAGGGGGAGGATCAGCCCCAGCATTTT.

A few counts support this clonotype. This chain links TRBV10-3 with TRBJ2-5; D gene unclear. Trimming took off 4 bases at V and 5 bases at J, with 14 bases between the two ends. CDR1 and CDR2 (germline): ENHRY, SYGVKD. The length of the CDR3 is 14 residues. In DNA form, the CDR3 reads TGTGCCATCAGTGGCCCGGACGGTGGGGAGACCCAGTACTTC. Translating gives CAISGPDGGETQYF.

This clonotype was observed at least ten times. This chain links TRBV4-2 with TRBJ2-2; TRBD2 aligns across 13 bases. Germline V gives CDR1 LGHNA, CDR2 YNFKEQ. There are 16 residues in the CDR3. The V segment lost 3 bases and the J segment 10 bases; nucleotides outside the gene matches: 8. Written as DNA, the CDR3 is TGTGCCAGCAGCCATGATACTAGCGGGGGGGGGTCGGAGCTGTTTTTT. It translates to CASSHDTSGGGSELFF.

Remarks on this clonotype: Given a much more abundant clone one base away, this may be a read error. V gene TRBV7-2 combines with J gene TRBJ2-3; D is unclear. This CDR3 comprises 14 residues. Trimming pared 5 bases from V and 4 bases from J, leaving 13 bases between. The germline CDR1 and CDR2 sequences are SGHTA and FQGNSA. This CDR3 reads CASSADGFPDTQYF. DNA for the CDR3: TGTGCCAGCAGCGCTGACGGGTTCCCAGATACGCAGTATTTT. Looking up the rest from reference TRBV7-2 and TRBJ2-3 gives the full variable domain: GAGVSQSPSNKVTEKGKDVELRCDPISGHTALYWYRQSLGQGLEFLIYFQGNSAPDKSGLPSDRFSAERTGGSVSTLTIQRTQQEDSAVYLCASSADGFPDTQYFGPGTRLTVL.

The chain combines TRBV6-1 with TRBJ1-1; unclear D gene. The CDR3 contains 11 residues. The V end lost 2 bases, the J end lost 6 bases, and 4 bases lay between the germline ends. Germline CDR1 reads MNHNS; CDR2 reads SASEGT. Written as DNA, the CDR3 is TGTGCCAGCAGTGAATTCGCTGAAGCTTTCTTT. Its protein is CASSEFAEAFF.

This clonotype has just a few counts. The chain uses TRBV4-1 and TRBJ1-1, with D possibly being TRBD1 (6 bases). Germline lookup yields CDR1 MGHRA and CDR2 YSYEKL. V dropped 0 bases and J dropped 3 bases, with 17 bases sitting between them. CDR3 length: 17 residues. The CDR3 bases are TGCGCCAGCAGCCAAGATCGAAGGGGGTACGCGGACACTGAAGCTTTCTTT. Protein: CASSQDRRGYADTEAFF.

This clonotype was observed a handful of times. The genes are TRBV5-1 and TRBJ2-2; D is possibly TRBD2 (6 bases). Germline V gives CDR1 SGHRS, CDR2 YFSETQ. The CDR3 extends over 16 amino acids. With 1 base removed from V and 0 bases from J, the gap between germline ends came to 10 bases. CDR3 loop: CASSLSGTPNTGELFF. The CDR3 DNA sequence: TGCGCCAGCAGCTTGTCAGGGACTCCGAACACCGGGGAGCTGTTTTTT.

The rearrangement uses TRBV2 and TRBJ1-2; TRBD1 agrees at 10 bases. Unmatched junction bases numbered 8, after V lost 6 bases and J lost 7 bases. The CDR3 sequence is 14 residues long. CDR1 and CDR2 (germline): SNHLY, FYNNEI. The CDR3 loop reads CASRPRQGALGYTF. In DNA form, the CDR3 reads TGTGCCAGCAGGCCTAGACAGGGGGCACTTGGCTACACCTTC.

This chain links TRBV6-6 with TRBJ2-3, with D maybe TRBD2 (6 bases). Germline V gene sequence: CDR1 MNHNY, CDR2 SVGAGI (reference sequence). Trimming took 2 bases from V and 6 from J, leaving 18 bases between them. This CDR3 contains 16 residues. CDR3 loop: CASSYRAGSTVDTQYF. The DNA of the CDR3 is TGTGCCAGCAGTTACCGGGCGGGGTCCACTGTGGATACGCAGTATTTT.